The entry below gives a single T cell receptor (beta chain) sequence along with its context. The data are from a study of blood T cell repertoires in COVID-19. Study-wide context: Acute and convalescent COVID-19 specimens originated in the United States, Italy and Spain. PBMCs, B-cell-depleted T cells, or T cells provided the cDNA or gDNA that made up the material.

In the authors' workflow: By means of reference gene primer amplification, nucleated cell counts were estimated. The protocol was immunoSEQ multiplex PCR, while the TCRdb copy is restricted to in-frame clones and leaves out a portion. From that table come the V and J calls and clone size; the DNA was used to work out D and trimming. The data contain some 170,000 clones, roughly 87% of them singletons. The origin of this receptor is a woman in her 70s with acute or convalescent COVID-19. The specimen was peripheral blood.

The CDR3 sequence: CASSFWTGNYEQYF. The CDR3 region has the DNA TGTGCCAGCAGCTTCTGGACAGGGAACTACGAGCAGTACTTC. V is TRBV7-2 and J is TRBJ2-7, with 8 bases aligning to TRBD1. Trimming took 3 bases from V and 3 from J; bases not matched to a gene: 4. This CDR3 comprises 14 residues. The germline V gene encodes CDR1 SGHTA and CDR2 FQGNSA.